The rows below give T cell receptor beta chains drawn from one sample of a study of cytomegalovirus exposure and HLA in healthy donors. Assay: immunoSEQ multiplex PCR; the TCRdb copy retains only in-frame clones and omits some. This sample has about 180,000 clones, with approximately 80% found just once. What was sequenced was PBMCs. These receptors all come from a boy younger than 10 in good health and CMV-seronegative. Each CDR3 is given with its conserved first and last residue. D genes are given only for firm matches.

14	TRBV2	.	TRBJ1-4	TGTGCCAGCAGTGAAGGGCGGTTTAATGAAAAACTGTTTTTT	CASSEGRFNEKLFF
16	TRBV11-2	.	TRBJ1-1	TGTGCCAGCATCACCATGGGGGCAGGGTCGAACACTGAAGCTTTCTTT	CASITMGAGSNTEAFF
12	TRBV29-1	TRBD1	TRBJ2-2	TGCAGCGTTGGAGCAGGGGGCGGGGAGCTGTTTTTT	CSVGAGGGELFF
16	TRBV4-3	TRBD2	TRBJ2-3	TGCGCCAGCAGCCAAGACCTAGCGGGGGGCCCAGATACGCAGTATTTT	CASSQDLAGGPDTQYF
14	TRBV6-6	TRBD2	TRBJ2-4	TGTGCCAGCAGTTACGCGGGGGAAAAAAACATTCAGTACTTC	CASSYAGEKNIQYF
12	TRBV25-1	.	TRBJ1-1	TGTGCCAGCGCAGGGTTGAGGACTGAAGCTTTCTTT	CASAGLRTEAFF
17	TRBV5-6	TRBD2	TRBJ2-5	TGTGCCAGCAGCTCGCTAGCGGGAGGGCCCAGGGGAGAGACCCAGTACTTC	CASSSLAGGPRGETQYF
15	TRBV5-1	.	TRBJ2-1	TGCGCCAGCAGCGCGGGGTTGAGCTCCTACAATGAGCAGTTCTTC	CASSAGLSSYNEQFF
14	TRBV6-1	.	TRBJ1-2	TGTGCCAGCAAGTCAGGACTTTCTAACTATGGCTACACCTTC	CASKSGLSNYGYTF
18	TRBV15	TRBD2	TRBJ2-1	TGTGCCACCAGCAGGGGAGCGGGGGGCCTCAGCTCCTACAATGAGCAGTTCTTC	CATSRGAGGLSSYNEQFF
13	TRBV11-2	TRBD1	TRBJ1-1	TGTGCCAGCAGCCAGGGACAGGGAACTGAAGCTTTCTTT	CASSQGQGTEAFF
17	TRBV7-9	TRBD2	TRBJ2-1	TGTGCCAGCAGCGCAGGACTAGCGGGGGGCCCTTACAATGAGCAGTTCTTC	CASSAGLAGGPYNEQFF
17	TRBV19	TRBD2	TRBJ2-7	TGTGCCAGTAGTACCACCGGGACTAGCGGGAGGTCCTACGAGCAGTACTTC	CASSTTGTSGRSYEQYF
16	TRBV5-4	TRBD2	TRBJ2-7	TGTGCCAGCAGCCAGGGAATTAGCGGGAGCTCCTACGAGCAGTACTTC	CASSQGISGSSYEQYF